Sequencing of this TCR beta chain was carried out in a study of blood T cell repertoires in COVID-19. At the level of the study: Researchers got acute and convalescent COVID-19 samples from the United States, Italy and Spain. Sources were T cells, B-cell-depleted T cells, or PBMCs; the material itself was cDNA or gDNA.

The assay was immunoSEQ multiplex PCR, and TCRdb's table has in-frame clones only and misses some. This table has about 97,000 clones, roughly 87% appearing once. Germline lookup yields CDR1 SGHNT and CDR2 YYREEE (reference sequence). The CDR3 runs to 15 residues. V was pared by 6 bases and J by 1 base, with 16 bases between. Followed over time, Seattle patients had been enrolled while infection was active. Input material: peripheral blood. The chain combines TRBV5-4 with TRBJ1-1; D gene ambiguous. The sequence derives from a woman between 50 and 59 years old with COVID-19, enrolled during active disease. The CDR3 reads CASKIIGSGNTEAFF. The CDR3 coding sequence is TGTGCCAGCAAAATAATAGGTTCGGGGAACACTGAAGCTTTCTTT.